This T cell receptor beta chain was recorded in a study of CD8 T cell repertoires and HIV-1 epitope variants. In the study overall: Twenty-five autologous and known Gag and Nef epitope variant peptides each stimulated T cells separately.

Remarks on this clone: Its antigen is as yet unknown.

The CDR3 runs to 16 residues. V shed 1 base and J shed 0 bases, with 9 bases lying between them. Germline CDR1 reads SEHNR; CDR2 reads FQNEAQ (reference sequence). Clones were read by immunoSEQ multiplex PCR, and TCRdb kept only the in-frame ones, dropping some. The sample shows 4,500 to 6,000 clones, less than 70% of them seen only once. The chain combines TRBV7-9 with TRBJ1-4; the D gene is possibly TRBD1 (6 bases). Sequences were obtained from cultured CD8+ T cells derived from PBMCs. This clonotype originated in a male donor with HIV. The CDR3 sequence is CASSLGDTPTNEKLFF. The CDR3 DNA sequence: TGTGCCAGCAGCTTAGGGGACACACCAACTAATGAAAAACTGTTTTTT.